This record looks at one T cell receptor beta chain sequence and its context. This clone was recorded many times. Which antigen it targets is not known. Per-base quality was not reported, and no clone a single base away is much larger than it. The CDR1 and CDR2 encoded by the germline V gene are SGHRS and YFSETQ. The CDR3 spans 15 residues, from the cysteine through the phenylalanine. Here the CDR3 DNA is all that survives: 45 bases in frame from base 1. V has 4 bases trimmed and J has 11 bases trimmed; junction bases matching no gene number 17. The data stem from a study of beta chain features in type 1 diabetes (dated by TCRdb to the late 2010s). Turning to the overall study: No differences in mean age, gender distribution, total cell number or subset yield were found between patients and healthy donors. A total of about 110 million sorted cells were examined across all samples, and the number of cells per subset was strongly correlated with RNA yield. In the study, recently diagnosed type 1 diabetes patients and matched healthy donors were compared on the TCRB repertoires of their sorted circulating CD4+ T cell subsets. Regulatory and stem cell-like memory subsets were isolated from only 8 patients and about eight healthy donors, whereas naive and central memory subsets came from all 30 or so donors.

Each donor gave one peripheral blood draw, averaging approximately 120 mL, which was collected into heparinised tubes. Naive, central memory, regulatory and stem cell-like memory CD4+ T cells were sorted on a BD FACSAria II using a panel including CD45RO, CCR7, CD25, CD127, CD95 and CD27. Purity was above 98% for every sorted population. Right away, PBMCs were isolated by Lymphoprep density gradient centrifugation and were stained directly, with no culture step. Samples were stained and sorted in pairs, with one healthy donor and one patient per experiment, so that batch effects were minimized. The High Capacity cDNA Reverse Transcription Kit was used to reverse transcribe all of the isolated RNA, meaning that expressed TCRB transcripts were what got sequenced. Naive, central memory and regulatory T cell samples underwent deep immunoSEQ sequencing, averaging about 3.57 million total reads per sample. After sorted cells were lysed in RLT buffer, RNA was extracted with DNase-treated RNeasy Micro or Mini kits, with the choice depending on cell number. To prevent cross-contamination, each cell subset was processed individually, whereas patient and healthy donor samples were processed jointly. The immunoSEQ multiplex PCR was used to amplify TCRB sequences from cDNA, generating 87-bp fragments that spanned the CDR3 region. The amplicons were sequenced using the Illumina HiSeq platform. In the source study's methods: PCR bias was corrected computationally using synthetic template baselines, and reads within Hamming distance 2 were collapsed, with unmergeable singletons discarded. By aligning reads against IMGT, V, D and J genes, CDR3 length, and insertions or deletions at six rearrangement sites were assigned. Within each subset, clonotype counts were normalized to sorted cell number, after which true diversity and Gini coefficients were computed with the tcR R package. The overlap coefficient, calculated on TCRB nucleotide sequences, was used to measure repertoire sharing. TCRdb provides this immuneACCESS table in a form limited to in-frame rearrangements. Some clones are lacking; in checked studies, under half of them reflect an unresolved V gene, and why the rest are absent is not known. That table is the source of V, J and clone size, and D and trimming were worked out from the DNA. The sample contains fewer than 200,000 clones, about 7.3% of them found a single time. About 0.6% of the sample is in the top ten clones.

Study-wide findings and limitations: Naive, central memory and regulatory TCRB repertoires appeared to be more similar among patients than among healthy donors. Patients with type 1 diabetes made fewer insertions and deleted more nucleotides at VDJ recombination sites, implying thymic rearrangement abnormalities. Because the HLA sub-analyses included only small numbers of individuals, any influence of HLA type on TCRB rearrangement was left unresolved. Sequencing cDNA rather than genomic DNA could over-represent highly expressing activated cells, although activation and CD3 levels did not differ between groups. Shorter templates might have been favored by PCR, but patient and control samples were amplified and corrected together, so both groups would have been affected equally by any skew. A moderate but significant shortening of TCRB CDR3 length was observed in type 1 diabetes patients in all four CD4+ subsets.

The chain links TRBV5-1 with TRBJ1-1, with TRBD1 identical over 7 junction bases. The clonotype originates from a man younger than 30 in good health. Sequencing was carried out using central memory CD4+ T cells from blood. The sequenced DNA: TGCGCCAGCAGCCCTGCCGTTTCGAGGGGGCAATCGGCTTTCTTT. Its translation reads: CASSPAVSRGQSAFF.